This is a list of T cell receptor beta chains from one sample in a study of T cells in Graves' hyperthyroidism and ophthalmopathy. TCRdb independently ran MiXCR on the multiplex PCR reads; one entry per CDR3 protein. The sample contains hundreds of thousands of distinct CDR3 sequences, 46% of which appear only once. The sequencing sample was made of peripheral blood or thyroid tissue (not recorded which). The receptor set was obtained from a woman younger than 30 with Graves' hyperthyroidism. CDR3s include the opening cysteine and the closing phenylalanine or tryptophan. A D gene is named only where the DNA matches it firmly. Clone size appears in some rows only: once, few, many, or a class for an expanded clone.

NA,NA,TRBV29-1,TRBJ1-2,TGCAGCAGTTACTCGCCAGTTAATAACTATGGCTACACCTTC,CSSYSPVNNYGYTF
NA,NA,TRBV7-3,TRBJ2-7,TGCGCCAGCAGCCAGGCTAGCAGGGTGCCCGAGCAGTACTTC,CASSQASRVPEQYF
once,NA,TRBV25-1,TRBJ1-2,TGTGCCAGCAGTGAATACAGGGGCAACTATGGCTACACCTTC,CASSEYRGNYGYTF
NA,TRBD1,TRBV20-1,TRBJ2-2,TGCAGTGCGTCTCCGGGACAGGGGACCGGGGAGCTGTTTTTT,CSASPGQGTGELFF
NA,TRBD1,TRBV7-9,TRBJ2-5,TGTGCCAGCGCCGTCCCGGGACAGATTCAAGAGACCCAGTACTTC,CASAVPGQIQETQYF
many,TRBD1,TRBV15,TRBJ1-1,TGTGCCACCAGCAGCCCGGAGGGACAGTTAAGGACTGAAGCTTTCTTT,CATSSPEGQLRTEAFF
many,TRBD2,TRBV7-6,TRBJ2-7,TGTGCCAGCAGCTTTGATAGCGGGAGTGGCGAGCAGTACTTC,CASSFDSGSGEQYF
few,TRBD1,TRBV6-1,TRBJ2-5,TGTGCCAGCACTGACGGGACAGGGGGCGCGGAGACCCAGTACTTC,CASTDGTGGAETQYF
many,NA,TRBV29-1,TRBJ1-1,TGCAGCGTTGACACCTCCGGGGGTGGGACTGAAGCTTTCTTT,CSVDTSGGGTEAFF
NA,NA,TRBV6-4,TRBJ2-7,TGTGCCAGCAGCCTCTCGACAGGAAGCTCCTACGAGCAGTACTTC,CASSLSTGSSYEQYF
few,NA,TRBV7-9,TRBJ1-3,TGTGCCAGCAGTACACTCGACTCTGGAAACACCATATATTTT,CASSTLDSGNTIYF
once,TRBD2,TRBV7-9,TRBJ2-7,TGCGCCAGCAGGGAGGGGAGGGGAACGAGGGAGCAGTACTTC,CASREGRGTREQYF
NA,NA,TRBV24-1,TRBJ2-3,TGTGCCACCAGTGATTTGAGGACAGGCACAGATACGCAGTATTTT,CATSDLRTGTDTQYF
few,TRBD1,TRBV10-3,TRBJ2-7,TGTGCCATCAGCACGACAGGGGGCCCCTACGAGCAGTACTTC,CAISTTGGPYEQYF
NA,NA,TRBV9,TRBJ1-3,TGTGCCAGCAGCGATCCGGGTCGTAGCTCTGGAAACACCATATATTTT,CASSDPGRSSGNTIYF
NA,NA,TRBV20-1,TRBJ1-2,TGCAGTGCTAGGACAGGCTATGGCTACACCTTC,CSARTGYGYTF
NA,TRBD2,TRBV7-9,TRBJ2-2,TGTGCCAGCAGCTCCGCCCCCGTCCTAGCGGGAATGGTAACCGGGGAGCTGTTTTTT,CASSSAPVLAGMVTGELFF
NA,NA,TRBV15,TRBJ1-1,TGTGCCACCAGCAGCGGACTGATTGCTGAAGCTTTCTTT,CATSSGLIAEAFF
many,NA,TRBV10-3,TRBJ1-3,TGTGCCATCAGCAGAGAATCCTCTGGAAACACCATATATTTT,CAISRESSGNTIYF
once,NA,TRBV11-2,TRBJ1-3,TGTGCCAGCAGCCTGGGACATCTGAACACCATATATTTT,CASSLGHLNTIYF
NA,NA,TRBV2,TRBJ1-3,TGTGCCAGCAGTTACCTGGGACAAAACTCTGGAAACACCATATATTTT,CASSYLGQNSGNTIYF
NA,NA,TRBV15,TRBJ2-6,TGTGCCACCAGCGGCACGCAGAGCCCCACTGGGGCCAACGTCCTGACTTTC,CATSGTQSPTGANVLTF
NA,NA,TRBV29-1,TRBJ1-3,TGCAGCGTTGATCGCGGGATTAGAAACACCATATATTTT,CSVDRGIRNTIYF
many,NA,TRBV25-1,TRBJ1-1,TGTGCCAGCAGTGAATATAATCGGGGCATGAACACTGAAGCTTTCTTT,CASSEYNRGMNTEAFF
NA,NA,TRBV7-9,TRBJ2-7,TGTGCCAGCAGCCCGGACCTCACTGAGCAGTACTTC,CASSPDLTEQYF
many,NA,TRBV6-6,TRBJ1-5,TGTGCCAGCAGTTACCCGGGAGGTATGCCCCAGCATTTT,CASSYPGGMPQHF
NA,TRBD1,TRBV19,TRBJ1-5,TGTGCCAGTAGTATGCAGGGGGTTCGGGGTCAGCCCCAGCATTTT,CASSMQGVRGQPQHF
many,NA,TRBV29-1,TRBJ1-2,TGCAGCGTTCCTTTGCCGAATCACTATGGCTACACCTTC,CSVPLPNHYGYTF
NA,TRBD1,TRBV7-8,TRBJ1-4,TGTGCCAGCAGCTTAAAAAGACAGGGGGATGAAAAACTGTTTTTT,CASSLKRQGDEKLFF
few,NA,TRBV7-9,TRBJ1-5,TGTGCCAGCAGCTTAGGTACTTCCAGGGACTTCGGAAATCAGCCCCAGCATTTT,CASSLGTSRDFGNQPQHF
few,TRBD1,TRBV20-1,TRBJ1-3,TGCAGTGCTAAGGGCGCAGGGGGTTCAGGAAACACCATATATTTT,CSAKGAGGSGNTIYF
NA,NA,TRBV12-3/TRBV12-4,TRBJ2-2,TGTGCCAGCAGTTTACAGCGGAACACCGGGGAGCTGTTTTTT,CASSLQRNTGELFF
many,TRBD2,TRBV29-1,TRBJ2-7,TGCAGCGTATCAGGGACTAGCGGGTCGTACGAGCAGTACTTC,CSVSGTSGSYEQYF
few,NA,TRBV25-1,TRBJ2-5,TGTGCCAGCAGCCATAAATCCGGGCCCTCCGAGACCCAGTACTTC,CASSHKSGPSETQYF
NA,NA,TRBV7-9,TRBJ1-2,TGCGCCAGCAGCCAGGGCACGGGAGGGGATGGCTACACCTTC,CASSQGTGGDGYTF
few,NA,TRBV9,TRBJ1-1,TGTGCCAGCAGCGCCGGGGGAGGTAACACTGAAGCTTTCTTT,CASSAGGGNTEAFF
once,NA,TRBV5-1,TRBJ1-2,TGCGCCAGCAGCCAGCTCCTCGGGGGAAACTATGGCTACACCTTC,CASSQLLGGNYGYTF
many,NA,TRBV10-3,TRBJ1-5,TGTGCCATCAGGCAGGAGGGGGGAGGCAATCAGCCCCAGCATTTT,CAIRQEGGGNQPQHF
NA,TRBD2,TRBV25-1,TRBJ2-3,TGTGCCACCGCCGGGACTAGTGGGGGTACGCAGTATTTT,CATAGTSGGTQYF
once,NA,TRBV29-1,TRBJ1-1,TGCAGCTTCGGGGGAAGGACCACTGAAGCTTTCTTT,CSFGGRTTEAFF
NA,NA,TRBV25-1,TRBJ1-2,TGTGCCAGCAGTGAAGTGGGGGTCTATGGCTACACCTTC,CASSEVGVYGYTF
NA,TRBD1,TRBV6-5,TRBJ1-6,TGTGCCAGCAGTTACGACAGGGAATGGTCACCCCTCCACTTT,CASSYDREWSPLHF
NA,TRBD1,TRBV6-5,TRBJ1-1,TGTGCCAGCAGTACGCCCGGGACAGGGGTCTCTGAAGCTTTCTTT,CASSTPGTGVSEAFF
NA,NA,TRBV7-2,TRBJ2-6,TGTGCCAGCAGCTACGTCGTCTCTGGGGCCAACGTCCTGACTTTC,CASSYVVSGANVLTF
NA,TRBD2,TRBV2,TRBJ2-7,TGTGCCAGCATCAGGACTAGCGGACCCTACGAGCAGTACTTC,CASIRTSGPYEQYF
many,TRBD2,TRBV24-1,TRBJ2-5,TGTGCCACCAGTGATTTTGGTCGAGCGGGAGGAGGAACCCAGTACTTC,CATSDFGRAGGGTQYF
NA,NA,TRBV7-2,TRBJ2-7,TGTGCCAGCAGCCAAGAAGTTTCAGGAGGGGAGCAGTACTTC,CASSQEVSGGEQYF
NA,NA,TRBV7-2,TRBJ1-2,TGTGCCAGCAGTCAAGGCCAAGGGACGGCCAACTATGGCTACACCTTC,CASSQGQGTANYGYTF
many,NA,TRBV6-1,TRBJ2-5,TGTGCCAGCAGTGTCTCAGGGGTAGGGGAGACCCAGTACTTC,CASSVSGVGETQYF
many,NA,TRBV25-1,TRBJ1-2,TGTGCCAGCAGCGTTGTGGGGGCGCATGGCTACACCTTC,CASSVVGAHGYTF
NA,TRBD2,TRBV20-1,TRBJ2-7,TGCAGTGCTACTACCGGACTAGCGGGAGATAATGAGCAGTACTTC,CSATTGLAGDNEQYF
NA,NA,TRBV7-8,TRBJ1-5,TGTGCCAGCAGCTTAACGGTTAATAGCAATCAGCCCCAGCATTTT,CASSLTVNSNQPQHF
NA,TRBD2,TRBV11-2,TRBJ2-7,TGCGCCAGCAGCTTGGGACCGGTAGCGGGACGGGACGAGCAGTACTTC,CASSLGPVAGRDEQYF
few,NA,TRBV19,TRBJ1-1,TGTGCCAGTAGGGACAGAGCGAACACTGAAGCTTTCTTT,CASRDRANTEAFF
few,NA,TRBV7-8,TRBJ1-1,TGTGCCAGCAGCTTATGGGGGGCCACTGAAGCTTTCTTT,CASSLWGATEAFF
NA,NA,TRBV7-2,TRBJ2-5,TGTGCCAGCAGCTTTTCCCTGTACTTC,CASSFSLYF
few,NA,TRBV5-1,TRBJ1-5,TGCGCCAGCAGCCAAGGAAGTGGAATGGGCAATCAGCCCCAGCATTTT,CASSQGSGMGNQPQHF
few,NA,TRBV19,TRBJ1-2,TGTGCCAGTAGTACCCAGGCCAGAGCTAACTATGGCTACACCTTC,CASSTQARANYGYTF